Presented here are 14 T cell receptor beta chains from one specimen sequenced in a study of blood T cell repertoires in COVID-19. Clones were read by immunoSEQ multiplex PCR, and TCRdb kept only the in-frame ones, dropping some. The repertoire holds 120,000 or so clones, with 70% to 80% as singletons. The sample was peripheral blood. These receptor sequences come from a man between 65 and 85 years old with acute or convalescent COVID-19.

V is TRBV4-1 and J is TRBJ1-1, with unresolved D. Per germline, CDR1 MGHRA and CDR2 YSYEKL. Trimming removed 0 bases at V and 8 bases at J, with 10 bases between. The CDR3 loop spans 13 amino acids. The chain's CDR3 is CASSQDMTPEAFF. For the CDR3, the DNA is TGCGCCAGCAGCCAAGATATGACTCCCGAAGCTTTCTTT.

J is TRBJ2-3 and V is TRBV27, with 9 nucleotides matching TRBD2. This CDR3 is built from 16 residues. J gave up 1 base and V 5 bases, and 7 bases lay outside the gene matches. CDR1 and CDR2 from the germline V gene are MNHEY and SMNVEV (reference sequence). CDR3 DNA: TGTGCCAGCAGTACGTTTAGCGGGAGCGGCACAGATACGCAGTATTTT. Its translation is CASSTFSGSGTDTQYF.

The gene calls are TRBV7-2 and TRBJ1-2, with D unclear. The ends were cut back, 2 bases at V and 2 bases at J, with 15 bases in the middle. The germline V gene has CDR1 SGHTA and CDR2 FQGNSA. The CDR3 consists of 16 residues. The CDR3 is CASSLSGGERNYGYTF. The CDR3 DNA sequence: TGTGCCAGCAGCTTAAGCGGAGGAGAGAGAAACTATGGCTACACCTTC.

About this clone: This sample includes further DNA sequences coding for the same CDR3. The chain combines TRBV2 with TRBJ2-7, with 11 bases aligning to TRBD1. The CDR3 runs 14 residues. CDR1 is SNHLY, CDR2 FYNNEI, per germline. The ends lost 8 bases at V and 3 bases at J; junction bases unmatched: 6. CDR3 sequence (DNA): TGTGCCAGCCGCGCCGGGACAGGGGGCTACGAGCAGTACTTC. It is translated as CASRAGTGGYEQYF. Full variable domain (outside the CDR3, taken from reference TRBV2 and TRBJ2-7): EPEVTQTPSHQVTQMGQEVILRCVPISNHLYFYWYRQILGQKVEFLVSFYNNEISEKSEIFDDQFSVERPDGSNFTLKIRSTKLEDSAMYFCASRAGTGGYEQYFGPGTRLTVT.

CDR3: CASSRTGYSNQPQHF. The CDR3 coding sequence is TGTGCCAGCAGTCGGACAGGGTATAGCAATCAGCCCCAGCATTTT. J is TRBJ1-5 and V is TRBV28; 8 bases fit TRBD1. The V gene's germline CDR1 is MDHEN and CDR2 SYDVKM. V lost 5 bases and J lost 0; bases outside the gene matches: 3. The CDR3 length is 15 residues.

This chain joins TRBV6-5 and TRBJ1-3; TRBD1 is a possible D gene (5 bases). The CDR3 is 15 amino acids. The V gene lost 6 bases and the J gene lost 3 bases, with 15 bases spanning the gap. The V gene's germline CDR1 is MNHEY and CDR2 SVGAGI. The CDR3 is CASRSGGVSGNTIYF. DNA of the CDR3: TGTGCCAGCAGGTCCGGGGGGGTGAGTGGAAACACCATATATTTT.

The chain joins TRBV20-1 to TRBJ2-5; maybe TRBD1 (6 bases). V was cut by 6 bases and J by 5 bases, with 10 bases left in between. Germline CDR1 is DFQATT and CDR2 is SNEGSKA (reference sequence). The CDR3 extends over 11 amino acids. The CDR3 reads CSADRGETQYF. For the CDR3, the DNA is TGCAGTGCGGACAGAGGGGAGACCCAGTACTTC.

This clone was recorded once. This chain connects TRBV4-1 to TRBJ2-5; 7 bases line up with TRBD2. There are 16 residues in the CDR3. The germline CDR1 and CDR2 sequences are MGHRA and YSYEKL. Losses at the gene ends were 4 bases for V and 5 bases for J; bases not matched to a gene: 13. CDR3 residues: CASSLGEAGDGETQYF. In DNA, the CDR3 is TGCGCCAGCAGCCTCGGAGAGGCGGGAGATGGTGAGACCCAGTACTTC.

V usage is TRBV4-3 and J usage is TRBJ2-1, with 9 bases lining up with TRBD2. There are 16 residues in the CDR3. The J segment lost 4 bases and the V segment lost 0 bases, leaving 4 bases of the junction unmatched. Germline loops: CDR1 LGHNA, CDR2 YSLEER. Written as DNA, the CDR3 is TGCGCCAGCAGCCAAGAGTCCAGCGGGGGGTACAATGAGCAGTTCTTC. Its protein product is CASSQESSGGYNEQFF.

Here the CDR3 DNA reads TGTGCCAGCAGCTTGCGCGGCGGGAGAAACGACGAGCAGTACTTC. The encoded protein is CASSLRGGRNDEQYF. This chain uses TRBV7-8 with TRBJ2-7; 7 nucleotides line up with TRBD2. Looked up from germline, CDR1 is SGHVS and CDR2 is FQNEAQ. The J segment lost 5 bases and the V segment lost 3 bases, leaving 10 bases of the junction unmatched. The CDR3 is 15 residues long.

The chain employs TRBV4-2 and TRBJ2-7, with TRBD1 as a possible D gene (6 bases). This CDR3 has 16 residues. Trimming removed 0 bases from V and 4 bases from J, with 16 bases in between. The germline CDR1 and CDR2 sequences are LGHNA and YNFKEQ. The CDR3 loop reads CASSQDLGGILYEQYF. The DNA of the CDR3 is TGTGCCAGCAGCCAAGACCTAGGGGGAATTCTTTACGAGCAGTACTTC.

This clone was recorded only once. The chain employs TRBV19 and TRBJ2-5; 8 bases line up with TRBD1. The V gene end was trimmed by 9 bases and the J gene end by 6 bases; junction bases not matched to a gene: 9. The CDR3 totals 13 residues. The V gene's germline CDR1 is LNHDA and CDR2 SQIVND (reference sequence). The CDR3 here is CASSGTGPQTQYF. The DNA of the CDR3 is TGTGCCAGCTCCGGGACAGGTCCCCAGACCCAGTACTTC.

The genes are TRBV11-2 and TRBJ2-5, with D possibly matching TRBD2 (6 bases). The V end lost 4 bases, the J end lost 3 bases, and 12 bases lay between the germline ends. Germline values: CDR1 SGHAT, CDR2 FQNNGV. The CDR3 spans 14 residues. CDR3: CASSSLAIEETQYF. In nucleotides, the CDR3 is TGTGCCAGCAGCTCCCTAGCGATTGAAGAGACCCAGTACTTC.

The chain employs TRBV27 and TRBJ2-7; 11 bases align to TRBD2. This CDR3 spans 15 amino acids. Germline V CDR1 and CDR2: MNHEY, SMNVEV (reference sequence). Unmatched junction bases numbered 5, after V lost 0 bases and J lost 7 bases. The CDR3 here is CASSLSTSGSREQYF. CDR3 nucleotides: TGTGCCAGCAGTTTATCCACTAGCGGGAGTCGTGAGCAGTACTTC.